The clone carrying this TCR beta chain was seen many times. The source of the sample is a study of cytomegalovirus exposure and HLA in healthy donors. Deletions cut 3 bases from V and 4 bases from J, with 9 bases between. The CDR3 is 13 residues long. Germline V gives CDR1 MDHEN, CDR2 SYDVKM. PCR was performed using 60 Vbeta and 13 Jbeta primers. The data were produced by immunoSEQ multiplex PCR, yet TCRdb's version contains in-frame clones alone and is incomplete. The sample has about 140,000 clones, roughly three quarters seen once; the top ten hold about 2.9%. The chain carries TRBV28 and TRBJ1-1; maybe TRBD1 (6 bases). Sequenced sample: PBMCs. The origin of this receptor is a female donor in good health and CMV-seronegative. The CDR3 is CASSFQGPTEAFF. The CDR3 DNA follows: TGTGCCAGCAGTTTTCAGGGGCCCACTGAAGCTTTCTTT.